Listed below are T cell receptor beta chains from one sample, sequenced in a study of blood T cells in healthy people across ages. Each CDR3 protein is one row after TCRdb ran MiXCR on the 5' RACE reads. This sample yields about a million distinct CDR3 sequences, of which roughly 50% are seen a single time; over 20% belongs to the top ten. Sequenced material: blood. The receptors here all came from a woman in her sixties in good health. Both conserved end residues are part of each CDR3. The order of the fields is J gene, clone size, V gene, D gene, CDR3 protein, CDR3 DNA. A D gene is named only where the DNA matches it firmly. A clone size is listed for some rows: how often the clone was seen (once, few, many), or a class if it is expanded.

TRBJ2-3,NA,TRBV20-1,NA,CSARQWSDTQYF,TGCAGTGCCAGGCAGTGGTCCGATACGCAGTATTTT
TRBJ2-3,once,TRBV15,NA,CATSIGGTYTDTQYF,TGTGCCACCAGCATCGGCGGGACATACACAGATACGCAGTATTTT
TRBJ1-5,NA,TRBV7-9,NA,CASSLIGQNNQPQHF,TGTGCCAGCAGCTTAATAGGACAGAACAATCAGCCCCAGCATTTT
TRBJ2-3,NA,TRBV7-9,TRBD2,CASSLGAGATTDTQYF,TGTGCCAGCAGCTTAGGAGCGGGAGCCACCACAGATACGCAGTATTTT
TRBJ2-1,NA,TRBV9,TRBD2,CASSLGTTYDGEQFF,TGTGCCAGCAGCCTCGGGACTACCTATGACGGTGAGCAGTTCTTC
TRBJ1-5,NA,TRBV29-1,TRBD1,CSVAAQGEQPQHF,TGCAGCGTTGCCGCGCAGGGGGAACAGCCCCAGCATTTT
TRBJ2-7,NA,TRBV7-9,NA,CASSADTEQYF,TGTGCCAGCAGCGCTGACACCGAGCAGTACTTC
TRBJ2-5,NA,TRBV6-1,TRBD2,CASSRGGPSGITWKIVETQYF,TGTGCCAGCAGCCGCGGGGGACCTAGCGGGATCACTTGGAAGATTGTGGAGACCCAGTACTTC
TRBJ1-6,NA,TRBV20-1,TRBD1,CSARTTGTGASPLHF,TGCAGTGCCCGGACGACCGGGACAGGGGCCTCACCCCTCCACTTT
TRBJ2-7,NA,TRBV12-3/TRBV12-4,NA,CASSLLGNNEQYF,TGTGCCAGCAGTTTACTAGGTAATAATGAGCAGTACTTC
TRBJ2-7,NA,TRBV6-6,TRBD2,CASSAGAGEQYF,TGTGCCAGCTCAGCGGGAGCAGGGGAGCAGTACTTC
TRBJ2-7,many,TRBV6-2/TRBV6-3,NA,CASSTLGYEQYF,TGTGCCAGTAGCACCTTGGGGTACGAGCAGTACTTC
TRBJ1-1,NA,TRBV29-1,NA,CSVEGEIGTEAFF,TGCAGCGTTGAGGGGGAGATCGGGACTGAAGCTTTCTTT
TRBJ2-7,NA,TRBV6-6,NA,CATDTGSRGEQYF,TGTGCCACGGATACCGGCTCCCGCGGCGAGCAGTACTTC
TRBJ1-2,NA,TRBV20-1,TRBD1,CSVVKHTGAGGGYTF,TGCAGCGTGGTTAAGCATACAGGGGCGGGAGGGGGCTACACCTTC
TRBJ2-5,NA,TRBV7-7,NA,CASSLDGLEGTQYF,TGTGCCAGCAGCTTAGACGGCCTTGAGGGGACCCAGTACTTC
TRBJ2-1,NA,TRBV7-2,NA,CASSTDPDRRQFF,TGTGCCAGCAGCACAGACCCGGACAGAAGGCAGTTCTTC
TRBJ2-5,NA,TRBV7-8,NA,CASKYRVQETQYF,TGTGCCAGCAAATACAGGGTTCAAGAGACCCAGTACTTC
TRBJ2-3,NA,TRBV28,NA,CASKRSGGQLGDTQYF,TGTGCCAGCAAGCGGAGTGGGGGGCAGCTAGGAGATACGCAGTATTTT
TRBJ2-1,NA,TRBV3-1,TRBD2,CASSQGGGSYEQFF,TGTGCCAGCAGCCAAGGCGGGGGGTCCTACGAGCAGTTCTTC
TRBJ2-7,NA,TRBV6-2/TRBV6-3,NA,CASIYQAGATYEQYF,TGTGCCAGCATCTATCAAGCGGGCGCGACCTACGAGCAGTACTTC
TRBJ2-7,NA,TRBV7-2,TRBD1,CASSLGQVGAYEQYF,TGTGCCAGCAGTCTGGGACAGGTGGGCGCCTACGAGCAGTACTTC
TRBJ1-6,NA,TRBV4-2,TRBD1,CASSQDIGRGRSYKSPLHF,TGTGCCAGCAGCCAAGATATAGGCAGGGGGCGATCCTATAAGTCACCCCTCCACTTT
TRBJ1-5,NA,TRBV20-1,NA,CSARGDWDQPQHF,TGCAGTGCTCGTGGAGACTGGGATCAGCCCCAGCATTTT
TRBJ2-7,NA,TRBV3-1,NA,CASSRGWNEQYF,TGTGCCAGCAGCCGCGGTTGGAACGAGCAGTACTTC
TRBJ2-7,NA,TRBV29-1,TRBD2,CSVGGLAGGIRYEQYF,TGCAGCGTTGGGGGACTAGCGGGAGGAATCCGCTACGAGCAGTACTTC
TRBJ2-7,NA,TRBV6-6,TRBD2,CASSYGGGVAGGPYEQYF,TGTGCCAGCAGTTATGGAGGTGGGGTAGCGGGAGGCCCCTACGAGCAGTACTTC
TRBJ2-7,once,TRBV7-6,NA,CASSLVVQAESYEQYF,TGTGCCAGCAGCTTAGTAGTACAGGCCGAATCCTACGAGCAGTACTTC
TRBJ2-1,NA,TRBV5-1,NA,CASSLDSGRYYNEQFF,TGCGCCAGCAGCTTGGATTCCGGGAGATACTACAATGAGCAGTTCTTC
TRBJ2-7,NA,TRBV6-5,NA,CASSPRDRYEQYF,TGTGCCAGCAGTCCTCGGGACCGCTACGAGCAGTACTTC
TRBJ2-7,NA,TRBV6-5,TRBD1,CASRATRDSAREQYF,TGTGCCAGCAGAGCCACCCGGGACAGCGCCCGCGAGCAGTACTTC